Listed below are T cell receptor beta chains from one sample, sequenced in a study of neoadjuvant anti-PD-1 for oral cavity cancer. Produced via immunoSEQ multiplex PCR; TCRdb's table is partial and in-frame only. The sample has 20,000 to 30,000 clones; approximately 27% are singletons. The specimen comprised tumor tissue, sampled after nivolumab (anti-PD-1) treatment. The receptors were gathered from a person aged 35 to 85 with oral cavity squamous cell carcinoma. CDR3s include the opening cysteine and the closing phenylalanine or tryptophan. The D gene is left open where the match is weak. A clone size is listed for some rows: how often the clone was seen (once, few, many), or a class if it is expanded.

abundance	v_gene	j_gene	d_gene	CDR3aa	CDR3nt
-	TRBV19	TRBJ2-3	-	CASSTQGGTQYF	TGTGCCAGTAGTACCCAGGGTGGTACGCAGTATTTT
few	TRBV7-2	TRBJ2-3	-	CASSRQVGGATDTQYF	TGTGCCAGCAGCCGCCAGGTGGGGGGGGCCACAGATACGCAGTATTTT
-	TRBV6-4	TRBJ2-1	-	CASSEVLLGGEQFF	TGTGCCAGCAGTGAAGTCCTTCTCGGCGGAGAGCAGTTCTTC
-	TRBV30	TRBJ1-1	-	CAWSVLGGGTEAFF	TGTGCCTGGAGTGTACTAGGTGGGGGGACTGAAGCTTTCTTT
many	TRBV11-2	TRBJ1-1	-	CASSLDQNTEAFF	TGTGCCAGCAGCTTAGACCAGAACACTGAAGCTTTCTTT
-	TRBV6-5	TRBJ2-3	TRBD1	CASSSDRVRADTQYF	TGTGCCAGCAGTTCGGACAGGGTGAGGGCAGATACGCAGTATTTT
few	TRBV7-9	TRBJ1-2	-	CASSLAGRSYGYTF	TGTGCCAGCAGCTTAGCCGGCAGGTCCTATGGCTACACCTTC
few	TRBV4-2	TRBJ1-2	-	CASSPHTGEFLYDGYTF	TGTGCCAGCAGCCCACACACAGGCGAATTCCTTTATGATGGCTACACCTTC
once	TRBV4-1	TRBJ2-3	-	CASSPRWGGGVTDTQYF	TGCGCCAGCTCACCAAGATGGGGAGGGGGGGTCACAGATACGCAGTATTTT
many	TRBV7-2	TRBJ2-5	-	CASRLGREQETQYF	TGTGCCAGCAGACTGGGACGGGAACAAGAGACCCAGTACTTC
medium-sized	TRBV4-1	TRBJ2-3	TRBD2	CASSLQPTSDTSTDTQYF	TGCGCCAGCAGCCTGCAACCGACTAGCGACACTAGCACAGATACGCAGTATTTT
many	TRBV6-5	TRBJ1-5	-	CASAPVYSNQPQHF	TGTGCCAGCGCCCCGGTCTATAGCAATCAGCCCCAGCATTTT
-	TRBV9	TRBJ2-3	TRBD2	CASSVGASGTLIGTQYF	TGTGCCAGCAGCGTAGGGGCTAGCGGTACCTTGATTGGTACGCAGTATTTT
-	TRBV30	TRBJ1-1	-	CAWSVGSGTEAFF	TGTGCCTGGAGTGTTGGATCGGGCACTGAAGCTTTCTTT
few	TRBV6-1	TRBJ1-3	TRBD1	CASSAYRGQGNTIYF	TGTGCCAGCAGTGCCTACAGGGGGCAAGGAAACACCATATATTTT
few	TRBV28	TRBJ1-1	-	CASSLAPRNTEAFF	TGTGCCAGCAGTTTGGCACCCCGGAACACTGAAGCTTTCTTT
-	TRBV11-2	TRBJ2-7	TRBD2	CASSSGPRGSSYEQYF	TGTGCCAGCAGCTCCGGGCCGCGGGGGAGCTCCTACGAGCAGTACTTC
-	TRBV29-1	TRBJ1-1	-	CSVIRTPRSEAFF	TGCAGCGTGATTCGGACCCCTCGGTCGGAAGCTTTCTTT
-	TRBV6-1	TRBJ1-4	-	CASSDRGSVSEKLFF	TGTGCCAGCAGTGATCGGGGATCTGTTAGTGAAAAACTGTTTTTT
-	TRBV28	TRBJ2-5	-	CASSQAGLQETQYF	TGTGCCAGCAGCCAAGCGGGCCTCCAAGAGACCCAGTACTTC
-	TRBV30	TRBJ2-3	-	CAWDRTAGTDTQYF	TGTGCCTGGGACCGGACGGCTGGGACAGATACGCAGTATTTT
few	TRBV5-4	TRBJ2-3	-	CASSPVAGDTQYF	TGTGCCAGCAGCCCAGTAGCCGGAGATACGCAGTATTTT
few	TRBV18	TRBJ1-1	-	CASSSTQNTEAFF	TGTGCCAGCTCAAGCACACAAAACACTGAAGCTTTCTTT
-	TRBV15	TRBJ1-5	-	CATSRRGGTSNQPQHF	TGTGCCACCAGCAGGCGAGGGGGAACCTCTAATCAGCCCCAGCATTTT
few	TRBV6-4	TRBJ1-1	-	CASSAGGQPTEAFF	TGTGCCAGCAGTGCTGGTGGACAGCCCACTGAAGCTTTCTTT
few	TRBV11-2	TRBJ2-7	TRBD1	CASSLVKRTGYYEQYF	TGTGCCAGCAGCTTAGTAAAGAGGACAGGCTATTACGAGCAGTACTTC
few	TRBV6-5	TRBJ2-1	-	CASSPRSGRGGEQFF	TGTGCCAGCAGCCCGCGGTCCGGGAGAGGCGGTGAGCAGTTCTTC
-	TRBV9	TRBJ2-7	-	CASSVVPSSYEQYF	TGTGCCAGCAGCGTAGTACCGAGCTCCTACGAGCAGTACTTC
-	TRBV30	TRBJ2-1	-	CAWSVGGYYNEQFF	TGTGCCTGGAGTGTAGGGGGGTACTACAATGAGCAGTTCTTC
-	TRBV27	TRBJ1-5	-	CASSLIGDSNQPQHF	TGTGCCAGCAGTTTAATTGGGGATAGCAATCAGCCCCAGCATTTT
-	TRBV11-1	TRBJ1-1	-	CASSLGQTEAFF	TGTGCCAGCAGCTTGGGCCAAACAGAAGCTTTCTTT
few	TRBV7-3	TRBJ2-2	-	CASRPGTTNTGELFF	TGTGCCAGCAGACCCGGGACAACGAACACCGGGGAGCTGTTTTTT
-	TRBV2	TRBJ2-7	TRBD2	CASNLGTSGDEQYF	TGTGCCAGCAACCTTGGGACTAGCGGGGACGAGCAGTACTTC
-	TRBV30	TRBJ1-2	-	CAWSFGSRYGYTF	TGTGCCTGGAGCTTTGGGAGTCGCTATGGCTACACCTTC
-	TRBV4-1	TRBJ2-7	-	CASSQGTGGTYEQYF	TGCGCCAGCAGCCAAGGGACGGGGGGCACTTACGAGCAGTACTTC
-	TRBV4-1	TRBJ2-5	-	CASSQDRTRSQTQYF	TGCGCCAGCAGCCAAGATAGAACTAGATCGCAGACCCAGTACTTC
-	TRBV30	TRBJ2-3	-	CAWGLQDTQYF	TGTGCCTGGGGACTTCAAGATACGCAGTATTTT
-	TRBV7-3	TRBJ2-1	TRBD2	CASSLVASGRGEQFF	TGTGCCAGCAGCCTAGTGGCTAGCGGGAGGGGTGAGCAGTTCTTC
-	TRBV4-1	TRBJ1-2	-	CASSQDPQGTYGYTF	TGCGCCAGCAGCCAAGACCCACAGGGAACCTATGGCTACACCTTC
few	TRBV5-4	TRBJ1-1	-	CASSFELNTEAFF	TGTGCCAGCAGCTTCGAGCTGAACACTGAAGCTTTCTTT
medium-sized	TRBV7-9	TRBJ1-2	-	CASSLASGSYGYTF	TGTGCCAGCAGCTTAGCGTCGGGATCCTATGGCTACACCTTC
few	TRBV18	TRBJ2-1	-	CASSPDWDDNEQFF	TGTGCCAGCTCACCTGATTGGGATGACAATGAGCAGTTCTTC
-	TRBV11-2	TRBJ1-1	-	CASSLDGGYTEAFF	TGTGCCAGCAGCTTAGATGGGGGGTACACTGAAGCTTTCTTT
-	TRBV5-8	TRBJ2-6	TRBD1	CASTGTGVSGANVLTF	TGTGCCAGCACCGGGACAGGGGTTTCTGGGGCCAACGTCCTGACTTTC
medium-sized	TRBV10-3	TRBJ2-3	TRBD1	CAISVNRGADTQYF	TGTGCCATCAGTGTTAACAGGGGTGCAGATACGCAGTATTTT
few	TRBV4-2	TRBJ2-5	-	CASSQGHQETQYF	TGTGCCAGCAGCCAGGGCCATCAAGAGACCCAGTACTTC
-	TRBV11-2	TRBJ1-3	-	CASSSTGRNTIYF	TGTGCCAGCAGCTCGACGGGTCGAAACACCATATATTTT
-	TRBV2	TRBJ2-6	-	CASSDRRDFSGANVLTF	TGTGCCAGCAGTGATCGGCGGGACTTCTCTGGGGCCAACGTCCTGACTTTC
-	TRBV5-4	TRBJ2-5	-	CASSQAGASLETQYF	TGTGCCAGCAGCCAAGCCGGGGCTTCATTAGAGACCCAGTACTTC
-	TRBV18	TRBJ1-6	TRBD1	CASSLLDRDSPLHF	TGTGCCAGCTCACTGCTGGACAGGGATTCACCCCTCCACTTT
few	TRBV7-2	TRBJ2-7	-	CASSLAFSYEQYF	TGTGCCAGCAGCTTAGCGTTCTCCTACGAGCAGTACTTC
few	TRBV7-9	TRBJ2-7	-	CASSLGMGSVGEQYF	TGTGCCAGCAGCTTGGGCATGGGGTCGGTGGGCGAGCAGTACTTC
few	TRBV15	TRBJ2-7	-	CATSREGISNEQYF	TGTGCCACCAGCAGGGAAGGCATCTCCAACGAGCAGTACTTC
few	TRBV7-9	TRBJ2-7	-	CASSLEEGPTYEQYF	TGTGCCAGCAGCTTAGAGGAGGGACCCACCTACGAGCAGTACTTC
-	TRBV7-9	TRBJ1-4	-	CASSPPGSSNEKLFF	TGTGCCAGCAGCCCGCCAGGGTCAAGTAATGAAAAACTGTTTTTT
-	TRBV10-3	TRBJ2-7	-	CAISEMPYEQYF	TGTGCCATCAGTGAGATGCCTTACGAGCAGTACTTC